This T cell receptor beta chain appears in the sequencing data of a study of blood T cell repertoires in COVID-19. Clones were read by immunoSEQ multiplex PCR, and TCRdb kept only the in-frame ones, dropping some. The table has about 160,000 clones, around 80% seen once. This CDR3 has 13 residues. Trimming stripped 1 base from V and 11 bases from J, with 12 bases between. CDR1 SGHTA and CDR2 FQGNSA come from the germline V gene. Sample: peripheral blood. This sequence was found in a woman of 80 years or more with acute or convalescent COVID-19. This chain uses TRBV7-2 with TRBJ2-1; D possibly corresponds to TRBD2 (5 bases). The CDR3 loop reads CASSLGGREKQFF. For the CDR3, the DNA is TGTGCCAGCAGCTTAGGTGGTAGGGAGAAGCAGTTCTTC.